This T cell receptor beta chain was recorded in a study of blood T cell repertoires in COVID-19. The wider study: Sites in the United States, Italy and Spain provided acute and convalescent COVID-19 samples. Sources were T cells, B-cell-depleted T cells, or PBMCs; the material itself was cDNA or gDNA.

This clone has a single count. Per the original methods: Amplification of reference gene primers was used by the study to estimate nucleated cell counts. The protocol was immunoSEQ multiplex PCR, while the TCRdb copy is restricted to in-frame clones and leaves out a portion. V, J and clone size were drawn from that table, and D and trimming were deduced from the DNA. Here the sample spans approximately 97,000 clones, about 91% being singletons. Germline V gene sequence: CDR1 LNHDA, CDR2 SQIVND (reference sequence). CDR3 length equals 16 residues. The V and J ends lost 1 base and 4 bases, in that order; junction bases with no gene match: 3.

This TCR was sampled from a man aged 18 to 30 with acute or convalescent COVID-19. V is TRBV19 and J is TRBJ1-5; 11 positions match TRBD1. What was sequenced was peripheral blood. CDR3 sequence: CASSIVGTGGNQPQHF. The CDR3 nucleotides read TGTGCCAGTAGTATAGTTGGGACAGGGGGAAATCAGCCCCAGCATTTT. Filled out from reference TRBV19 and TRBJ1-5, the complete variable domain reads DGGITQSPKYLFRKEGQNVTLSCEQNLNHDAMYWYRQDPGQGLRLIYYSQIVNDFQKGDIAEGYSVSREKKESFPLTVTSAQKNPTAFYLCASSIVGTGGNQPQHFGDGTRLSIL.